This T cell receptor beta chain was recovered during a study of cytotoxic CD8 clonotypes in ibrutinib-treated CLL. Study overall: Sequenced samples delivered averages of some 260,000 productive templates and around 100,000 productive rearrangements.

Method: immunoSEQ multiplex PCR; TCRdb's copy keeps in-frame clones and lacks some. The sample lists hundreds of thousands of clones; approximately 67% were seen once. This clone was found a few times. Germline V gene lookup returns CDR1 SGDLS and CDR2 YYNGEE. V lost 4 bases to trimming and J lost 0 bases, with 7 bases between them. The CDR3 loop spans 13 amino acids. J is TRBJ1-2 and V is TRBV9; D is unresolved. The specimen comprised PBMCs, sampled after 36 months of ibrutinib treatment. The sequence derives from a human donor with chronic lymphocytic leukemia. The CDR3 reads CASSSGSNYGYTF. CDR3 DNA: TGTGCCAGCAGCTCCGGCTCTAACTATGGCTACACCTTC.